What follows are 9 T cell receptor beta chains derived from one specimen sequenced in a study of monozygotic twins with inflammatory bowel disease (dated by TCRdb to between 2018 and 2021). The library relied on 5' RACE. Sequenced on an Illumina HiSeq 2500. TCRdb reprocessed the reads, so every CDR3 protein sequence counts as one entry and DNA is not shown. This sample's table contains 150,000 or so distinct CDR3 sequences. Of the sample, 0.95% to 1.5% falls within the top ten clones. Sequenced sample: blood. The source is a human donor with ulcerative colitis or Crohn's disease, or a healthy co-twin of an affected twin (not recorded which).

The chain uses TRBV10-3 and TRBJ2-3; TCRdb calls TRBD1, which cannot be checked without DNA. CDR1 ENHRY and CDR2 SYGVKD come from the germline V gene. This CDR3 has 16 amino acids. The CDR3: CAIRDRDRDYMDTQYF.

The chain has TRBV5-1 and TRBJ1-2. The CDR3 spans 15 residues. Per the germline V gene, CDR1 is SGHRS and CDR2 is YFSETQ. The CDR3 loop reads CASSPAAGGEYGYTF.

V gene TRBV28 combines with J gene TRBJ1-1. This CDR3 comprises 16 residues. CDR1 MDHEN and CDR2 SYDVKM come from the germline V gene. CDR3 amino acids: CASSPHLDLKTTEAFF.

The chain combines TRBV7-8 with TRBJ1-4; TCRdb proposes TRBD1, but this gene call is untestable without DNA. CDR3 length: 13 residues. Germline V gene lookup returns CDR1 SGHVS and CDR2 FQNEAQ. The chain's CDR3 is CASSRGTAEKLFF.

This chain links TRBV12-3 or TRBV12-4 with TRBJ2-4. The CDR3 has 16 amino acids. The CDR3 here is CASSIWLPLAKNIQYF.

V and J are TRBV20-1 and TRBJ2-1; the D call from TCRdb, TRBD2, cannot be confirmed without DNA. The CDR3 consists of 16 residues. Looked up from germline, CDR1 is DFQATT and CDR2 is SNEGSKA (reference sequence). The CDR3 here is CSAREASGIGYNEQFF.

The chain uses TRBV5-1 and TRBJ2-7; checking the TCRdb D call of TRBD1 is not possible without DNA. CDR1 and CDR2 (germline): SGHRS, YFSETQ. The CDR3 has 15 amino acids. The chain's CDR3 is CASSLAGQGVYEQYF.

The chain couples TRBV7-2 to TRBJ1-5; TCRdb proposes TRBD1, but this gene call is untestable without DNA. Germline CDR1 and CDR2: SGHTA and FQGNSA. The CDR3 is 16 residues long. The CDR3 sequence is CASSLVAGTGNQPQHF.

The chain uses TRBV29-1 and TRBJ2-2; the TRBD2 assignment by TCRdb is unverifiable without DNA. The CDR3 contains 15 residues. Germline values: CDR1 SQVTM, CDR2 ANQGSEA. The CDR3: CSVRGAGGLTGELFF.